This is a list of T cell receptor beta chains from one sample in a study of CD8 T cells in Susac syndrome. TCRdb called the immunoSEQ multiplex PCR reads again in MiXCR, with one record for every CDR3 protein. The profile shows roughly 180,000 distinct CDR3 sequences, approximately 94% of them singletons. The sample was CD4+ T cells from PBMCs. These receptors came from a human donor with multiple sclerosis. Each CDR3 is given with its conserved first and last residue. A D gene is named only where the DNA matches it firmly. Rows may omit the clone size; those that give it use once, few, many or a size class.

clone_size: NA
j_call: TRBJ1-4
v_call: TRBV25-1
d_call: NA
cdr3_aa: CASSDDRGNEKLFF
cdr3_nt: TGTGCCAGCAGTGATGACAGAGGGAATGAAAAACTGTTTTTT

clone_size: NA
j_call: TRBJ1-5
v_call: TRBV6-2/TRBV6-3
d_call: NA
cdr3_aa: CASSALRKGHNQPQHF
cdr3_nt: TGTGCCAGCAGCGCTCTTAGAAAAGGGCACAATCAGCCCCAGCATTTT

clone_size: few
j_call: TRBJ2-2
v_call: TRBV6-2/TRBV6-3
d_call: NA
cdr3_aa: CASRLGWAGELFF
cdr3_nt: TGTGCCAGCAGACTCGGTTGGGCCGGGGAGCTGTTTTTT

clone_size: NA
j_call: TRBJ1-1
v_call: TRBV15
d_call: NA
cdr3_aa: CATSRPRRGGSNTEAFF
cdr3_nt: TGTGCCACCAGCAGACCCCGCCGAGGGGGGTCTAACACTGAAGCTTTCTTT

clone_size: NA
j_call: TRBJ2-6
v_call: TRBV19
d_call: NA
cdr3_aa: CASSPTVPGANVLTF
cdr3_nt: TGTGCCAGTAGCCCGACAGTTCCTGGGGCCAACGTCCTGACTTTC

clone_size: NA
j_call: TRBJ1-1
v_call: TRBV18
d_call: TRBD1
cdr3_aa: CASSLPGQGSMNTEAFF
cdr3_nt: TGTGCCAGCTCACTACCGGGACAGGGGTCGATGAACACTGAAGCTTTCTTT

clone_size: NA
j_call: TRBJ2-1
v_call: TRBV6-2/TRBV6-3
d_call: TRBD2
cdr3_aa: CASSYSIGGGYNEQFF
cdr3_nt: TGTGCCAGCAGTTACTCGATTGGCGGGGGCTACAATGAGCAGTTCTTC

clone_size: NA
j_call: TRBJ2-2
v_call: TRBV11-3
d_call: NA
cdr3_aa: CASSLTPGAGELFF
cdr3_nt: TGTGCCAGCAGCTTAACTCCCGGCGCCGGGGAGCTGTTTTTT

clone_size: NA
j_call: TRBJ2-5
v_call: TRBV3-1
d_call: TRBD2
cdr3_aa: CASSLLAGGPGETQYF
cdr3_nt: TGTGCCAGCAGCCTACTAGCGGGGGGGCCGGGTGAGACCCAGTACTTC

clone_size: NA
j_call: TRBJ2-2
v_call: TRBV5-4
d_call: TRBD1
cdr3_aa: CASATGGGTGELFF
cdr3_nt: TGTGCCAGCGCCACAGGGGGTGGGACCGGGGAGCTGTTTTTT

clone_size: NA
j_call: TRBJ2-3
v_call: TRBV11-2
d_call: NA
cdr3_aa: CASSLEFSDTQYF
cdr3_nt: TGTGCCAGCAGCTTAGAATTTTCAGATACGCAGTATTTT

clone_size: NA
j_call: TRBJ2-5
v_call: TRBV6-1
d_call: NA
cdr3_aa: CASSDWFGGTGETQYF
cdr3_nt: TGTGCCAGCAGTGATTGGTTCGGGGGAACGGGAGAGACCCAGTACTTC

clone_size: NA
j_call: TRBJ2-7
v_call: TRBV5-4
d_call: NA
cdr3_aa: CAGGQGTEQYF
cdr3_nt: TGTGCCGGGGGGCAGGGGACCGAGCAGTACTTC

clone_size: NA
j_call: TRBJ2-6
v_call: TRBV28
d_call: NA
cdr3_aa: CASRPSIWGRSGANVLTF
cdr3_nt: TGTGCCAGCAGGCCTTCCATCTGGGGGCGGTCTGGGGCCAACGTCCTGACTTTC

clone_size: once
j_call: TRBJ2-3
v_call: TRBV7-2
d_call: TRBD1
cdr3_aa: CASSPGTGHGTQYF
cdr3_nt: TGTGCCAGCAGCCCCGGGACAGGGCACGGTACGCAGTATTTT

clone_size: NA
j_call: TRBJ1-5
v_call: TRBV2
d_call: NA
cdr3_aa: CASSERGSNQPQHF
cdr3_nt: TGTGCCAGCAGTGAGAGGGGTAGCAATCAGCCCCAGCATTTT

clone_size: NA
j_call: TRBJ2-7
v_call: TRBV4-3
d_call: TRBD2
cdr3_aa: CASSQAGGLAGGPSEQYF
cdr3_nt: TGCGCCAGCAGCCAAGCGGGGGGACTAGCGGGAGGGCCGTCCGAGCAGTACTTC

clone_size: NA
j_call: TRBJ1-1
v_call: TRBV10-3
d_call: NA
cdr3_aa: CASNRDSLSLNTEAFF
cdr3_nt: TGTGCCAGTAATCGGGACTCACTAAGCCTGAACACTGAAGCTTTCTTT

clone_size: NA
j_call: TRBJ2-5
v_call: TRBV28
d_call: NA
cdr3_aa: CASSSGSLKETQYF
cdr3_nt: TGTGCCAGCAGTTCCGGGAGTCTGAAAGAGACCCAGTACTTC

clone_size: NA
j_call: TRBJ1-6
v_call: TRBV6-5
d_call: NA
cdr3_aa: CASSLANVNSPLHF
cdr3_nt: TGTGCCAGCAGTTTGGCAAACGTTAATTCACCCCTCCACTTT

clone_size: NA
j_call: TRBJ1-5
v_call: TRBV23-1
d_call: NA
cdr3_aa: CASSRRYNQPQHF
cdr3_nt: TGCGCCAGCAGTCGCAGATACAATCAGCCCCAGCATTTT

clone_size: NA
j_call: TRBJ1-1
v_call: TRBV12-3/TRBV12-4
d_call: NA
cdr3_aa: CATLRSLNTEAFF
cdr3_nt: TGTGCCACCCTTCGGAGCCTGAACACTGAAGCTTTCTTT

clone_size: NA
j_call: TRBJ2-1
v_call: TRBV12-3/TRBV12-4
d_call: TRBD1
cdr3_aa: CASRETGDYNEQFF
cdr3_nt: TGTGCCAGCAGGGAAACAGGGGACTACAATGAGCAGTTCTTC

clone_size: NA
j_call: TRBJ1-6
v_call: TRBV12-3/TRBV12-4
d_call: TRBD1
cdr3_aa: CASSLALGTGNSPLHF
cdr3_nt: TGTGCCAGCAGTTTAGCCCTCGGGACAGGGAATTCACCCCTCCACTTT

clone_size: NA
j_call: TRBJ2-2
v_call: TRBV9
d_call: NA
cdr3_aa: CASSAVIGELFF
cdr3_nt: TGTGCCAGCAGCGCCGTTATCGGGGAGCTGTTTTTT